Listed here are 4 T cell receptor beta chains from one sample, sequenced in a study of early T cells in non-severe SARS-CoV-2 infection (dated by TCRdb to the early 2020s). Libraries were built with 5' RACE. Instrument used: NextSeq 500. TCRdb trimmed the raw reads at Q25, called clones with MiXCR and kept productive beta chains. Here each entry gathers all rows of one CDR3 protein and keeps the most common genes and DNA. The sample table lists 85,000 to 90,000 distinct CDR3 sequences, roughly 14% of them with a count of one. The ten largest account for approximately 0.54% of the sample. Sequences were obtained from whole blood. These receptors were obtained from an adult who was a healthcare worker with PCR-confirmed SARS-CoV-2 infection or an uninfected control (not recorded which).

This clonotype came up a few times. The chain couples TRBV7-2 to TRBJ2-3, with D perhaps TRBD2 (7 bases). CDR1 SGHTA and CDR2 FQGNSA come from the germline V gene. The CDR3 has 15 amino acids. V dropped 0 bases and J dropped 7 bases, with 14 bases sitting between them. CDR3 loop: CASSLAGGPSNTQYF. The CDR3 nucleotides are TGTGCCAGCAGCTTAGCGGGGGGGCCCTCGAATACGCAGTATTTT.

This clonotype has just a few counts. The gene calls are TRBV21-1 and TRBJ2-7; the table gives TRBD2 as D, unverified against the DNA. TRBV21-1 is a pseudogene locus. The CDR3 covers 16 residues. The CDR3 region has the DNA TGTGCCAGCAGCAAAAGGGCCACTAGCGGATCCTACGAGCAGTACGTC. Encoded protein: CASSKRATSGSYEQYV.

This clonotype was picked up many times. This chain connects TRBV10-2 to TRBJ2-3; D not certain. The CDR3 runs to 14 residues. The V gene's germline CDR1 is WSHSY and CDR2 SAAADI. With 4 bases removed from V and 1 base from J, the gap between germline ends came to 9 bases. The CDR3 loop reads CASSALVGTDTQYF. The CDR3 DNA sequence: TGCGCCAGCAGTGCTCTCGTAGGCACAGATACGCAGTATTTT.

The genes are TRBV18 and TRBJ2-1; TRBD2 matches at 7 bases. The CDR3 is made up of 13 amino acids. Germline V gene lookup returns CDR1 KGHSH and CDR2 LQKENI. V lost 2 bases to trimming and J lost 7 bases; unmatched junction nucleotides: 2. The CDR3 protein is CASSPRTSNEQFF. DNA for the CDR3: TGTGCCAGCTCACCAAGGACTAGTAATGAGCAGTTCTTC.